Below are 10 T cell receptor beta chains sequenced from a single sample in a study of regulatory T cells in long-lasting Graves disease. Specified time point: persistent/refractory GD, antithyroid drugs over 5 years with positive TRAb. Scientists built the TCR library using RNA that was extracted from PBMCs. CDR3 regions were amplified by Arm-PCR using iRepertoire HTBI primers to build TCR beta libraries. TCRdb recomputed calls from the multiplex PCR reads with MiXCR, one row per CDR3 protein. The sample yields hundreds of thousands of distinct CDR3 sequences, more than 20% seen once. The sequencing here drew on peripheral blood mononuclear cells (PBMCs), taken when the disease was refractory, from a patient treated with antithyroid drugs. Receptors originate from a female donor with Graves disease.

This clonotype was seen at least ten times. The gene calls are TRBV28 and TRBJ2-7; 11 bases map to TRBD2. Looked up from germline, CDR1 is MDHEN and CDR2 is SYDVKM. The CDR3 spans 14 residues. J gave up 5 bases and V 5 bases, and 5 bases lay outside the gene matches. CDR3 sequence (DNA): TGTGCCAGCAGTAGGACTAGCGGGCTCCACGAGCAGTACTTC. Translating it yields CASSRTSGLHEQYF.

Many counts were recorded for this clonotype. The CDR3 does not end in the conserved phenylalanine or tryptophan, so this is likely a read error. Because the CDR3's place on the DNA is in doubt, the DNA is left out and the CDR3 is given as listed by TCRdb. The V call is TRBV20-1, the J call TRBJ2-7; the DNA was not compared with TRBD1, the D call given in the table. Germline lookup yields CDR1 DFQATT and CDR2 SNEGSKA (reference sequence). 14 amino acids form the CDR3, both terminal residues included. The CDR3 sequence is CSARDPKPSGQYHL.

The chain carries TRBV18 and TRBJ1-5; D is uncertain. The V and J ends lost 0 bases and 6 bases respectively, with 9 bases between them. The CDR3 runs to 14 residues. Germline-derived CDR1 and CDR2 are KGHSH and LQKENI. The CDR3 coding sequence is TGTGCCAGCTCACCACCGGGGTCTAGTCAGCCCCAGCATTTT. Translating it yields CASSPPGSSQPQHF.

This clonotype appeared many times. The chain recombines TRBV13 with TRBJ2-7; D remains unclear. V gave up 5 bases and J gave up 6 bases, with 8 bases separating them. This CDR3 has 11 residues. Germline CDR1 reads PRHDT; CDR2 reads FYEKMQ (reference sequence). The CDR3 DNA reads TGTGCCAGCAGCGTGGGAAGCGAGCAGTACTTC. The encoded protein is CASSVGSEQYF.

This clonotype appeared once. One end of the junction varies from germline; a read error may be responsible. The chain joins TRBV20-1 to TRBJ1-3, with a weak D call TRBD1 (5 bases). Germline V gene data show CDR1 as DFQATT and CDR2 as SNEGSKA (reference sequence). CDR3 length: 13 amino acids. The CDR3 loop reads CSARRGGGNAIYF. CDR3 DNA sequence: TGCAGTGCTAGACGGGGGGGAGGAAACGCCATATATTTT.

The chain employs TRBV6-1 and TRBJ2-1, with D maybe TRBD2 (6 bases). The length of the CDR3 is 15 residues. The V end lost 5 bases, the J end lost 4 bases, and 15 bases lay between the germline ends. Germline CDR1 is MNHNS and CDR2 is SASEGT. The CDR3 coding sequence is TGTGCCAGCAGTACTGACTTAGCGGTTTACAATGAGCAGTTCTTC. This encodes CASSTDLAVYNEQFF.

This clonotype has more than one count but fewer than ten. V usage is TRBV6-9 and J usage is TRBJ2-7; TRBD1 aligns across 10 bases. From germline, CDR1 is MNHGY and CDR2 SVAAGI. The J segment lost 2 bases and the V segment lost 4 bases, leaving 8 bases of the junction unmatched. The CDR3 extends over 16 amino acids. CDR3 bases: TGTGCCAGCAGTTGCCTATGGACAGGGGGTACCTACGAGCAGTACTTC. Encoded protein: CASSCLWTGGTYEQYF.

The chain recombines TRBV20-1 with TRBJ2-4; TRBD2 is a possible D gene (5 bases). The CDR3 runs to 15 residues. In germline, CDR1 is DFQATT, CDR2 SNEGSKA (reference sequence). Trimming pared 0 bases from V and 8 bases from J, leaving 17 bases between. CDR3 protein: CSARDGLSKGDIQYF. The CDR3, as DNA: TGCAGTGCTAGAGATGGACTCAGCAAGGGAGACATTCAGTACTTC.

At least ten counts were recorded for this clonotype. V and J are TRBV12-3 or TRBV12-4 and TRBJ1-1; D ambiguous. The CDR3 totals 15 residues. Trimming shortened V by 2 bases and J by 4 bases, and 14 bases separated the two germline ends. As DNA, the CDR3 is TGTGCCAGCAGTTTAATGGCTGGGTTGGGCACTGAAGCTTTCTTT. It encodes CASSLMAGLGTEAFF.

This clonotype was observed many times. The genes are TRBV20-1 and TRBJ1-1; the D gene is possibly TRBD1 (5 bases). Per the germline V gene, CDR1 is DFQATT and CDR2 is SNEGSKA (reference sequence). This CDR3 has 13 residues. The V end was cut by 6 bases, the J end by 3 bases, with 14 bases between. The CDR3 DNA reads TGCAGTGCGCTGGGGGGGTGGGACACTGAAGCTTTCTTT. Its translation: CSALGGWDTEAFF.